These T cell receptor beta chains were read from a single sample in a study of CXCR3-negative and CXCR3-positive naive CD8 T cells. TCRdb re-analyzed the 5' RACE reads; it lists each CDR3 protein once, without DNA. The listing contains some 130,000 distinct CDR3 sequences. The sample comprised naive CXCR3+ CD8+ T cells from blood. These receptor sequences come from a human donor in good health. Some clones in this sample may be carry-over from other donors' samples. The CDR3 runs from the conserved cysteine through the conserved F or W. Some rows have no size entry. The others give once, few or many, or a class for an expanded clone.

j_call | cdr3_length | v_call | clone_size | cdr3_aa
TRBJ1-2 | 13 | TRBV6-5 | . | CASSPGTNYGYTF
TRBJ2-7 | 14 | TRBV29-1 | . | CSVEDPRGAYEQYF
TRBJ1-1 | 13 | TRBV29-1 | . | CSVVGRMNTEAFF
TRBJ2-5 | 14 | TRBV5-1 | . | CASSLAGDQETQYF
TRBJ2-7 | 14 | TRBV27 | . | CASSLTGDSYEQYF
TRBJ1-1 | 13 | TRBV5-1 | medium-sized | CASSLGQGVVAFF
TRBJ1-1 | 13 | TRBV9 | . | CASSGGRGAEAFF
TRBJ1-5 | 16 | TRBV10-1 | . | CANFRQGPRYGQPQHF
TRBJ1-1 | 12 | TRBV14 | . | CASSQRTREAFF
TRBJ2-1 | 17 | TRBV11-3 | . | CASSFNGPIRDSNEQFF
TRBJ2-7 | 14 | TRBV20-1 | . | CSALGWGGGDEQYF
TRBJ1-1 | 15 | TRBV15 | . | CATSRDGSKNTEAFF
TRBJ2-2 | 12 | TRBV9 | . | CASSVTAGELFF
TRBJ2-7 | 14 | TRBV5-1 | . | CASSLARPSYEQYF
TRBJ2-5 | 13 | TRBV29-1 | . | CSVSLGSQETQYF
TRBJ2-5 | 14 | TRBV12-3/TRBV12-4 | . | CASSPRPFQETQYF
TRBJ2-3 | 14 | TRBV20-1 | . | CSATGQDRTDTQYF
TRBJ1-5 | 15 | TRBV15 | . | CATREDRGGNQPQHF
TRBJ2-7 | 15 | TRBV7-3 | . | CASSSGLAGSEEQYF
TRBJ2-3 | 17 | TRBV7-2 | . | CASSFQGTSGSTDTQYF
TRBJ1-1 | 15 | TRBV5-1 | . | CASSPRKGDYTEAFF
TRBJ1-1 | 12 | TRBV5-1 | . | CASSPVGTEAFF
TRBJ2-1 | 16 | TRBV19 | . | CASSISGATFFNEQFF
TRBJ2-2 | 13 | TRBV11-2 | . | CASSWDFTGKLFF
TRBJ2-7 | 15 | TRBV4-1 | . | CASSQEDRISYEQYF
TRBJ2-1 | 16 | TRBV7-2 | . | CASSSISDGTYNEQFF
TRBJ2-2 | 19 | TRBV28 | . | CASSPGAGLPGGITGELFF
TRBJ2-1 | 15 | TRBV4-3 | . | CASSRRAGVPNEQFF
TRBJ2-7 | 12 | TRBV15 | . | CATSRNSYEQYF
TRBJ2-1 | 15 | TRBV29-1 | . | CSVEEYSGLGDEQFF
TRBJ2-2 | 16 | TRBV7-3 | . | CASSLLPGAGTGELFF
TRBJ2-1 | 15 | TRBV12-3/TRBV12-4 | . | CASWNQGTGYNEQFF
TRBJ2-2 | 15 | TRBV27 | . | CASSLQGLGTGELFF
TRBJ2-7 | 14 | TRBV7-9 | . | CASSSRQGPHEQYF
TRBJ1-1 | 13 | TRBV25-1 | . | CASSTRQGLGAFF
TRBJ2-7 | 12 | TRBV14 | . | CASSQGTAVQYF
TRBJ2-1 | 14 | TRBV7-8 | . | CASSLAGAVLEQFF
TRBJ1-5 | 17 | TRBV20-1 | . | CSASPGQGIYSNQPQHF
TRBJ2-3 | 13 | TRBV10-3 | . | CAIATGALDTQYF
TRBJ2-7 | 17 | TRBV27 | . | CASSLRWGRRQIYEQYF
TRBJ2-3 | 19 | TRBV5-6 | . | CASSLGTLGPGLHTDTQYF
TRBJ2-1 | 14 | TRBV7-6 | . | CASSFVPGYNEQFF
TRBJ2-7 | 13 | TRBV29-1 | . | CSASGGEFYEQYF
TRBJ1-2 | 15 | TRBV4-3 | . | CASSQESGMNYGYTF
TRBJ1-5 | 18 | TRBV4-1 | . | CASSPRLGTGGGDQPQHF
TRBJ1-3 | 15 | TRBV20-1 | . | CSARSQAVSGNTIYF
TRBJ1-4 | 15 | TRBV7-9 | . | CASSIMGSTDEKLFF
TRBJ2-5 | 14 | TRBV21-1 | . | CASSKVPGSETQYF
TRBJ2-1 | 13 | TRBV5-6 | . | CASSFTGDNEQFF
TRBJ2-2 | 16 | TRBV6-5 | . | CASSYSTGAATGELFF